This T cell receptor (beta chain) was sequenced for a study of blood T cell repertoires in COVID-19. Overall study context: Whether acute or convalescent, the COVID-19 samples came from the United States, Italy and Spain. Sample material is recorded as cDNA or gDNA derived from T cells, B-cell-depleted T cells, or PBMCs.

The V end lost 2 bases, the J end lost 9 bases, and 14 bases lay between the germline ends. Germline CDR1 reads MNHNY; CDR2 reads SVGAGI (reference sequence). This CDR3 comprises 14 residues. Study processing details: It was from reference gene primer amplification that nucleated cell counts were estimated. Measured with immunoSEQ multiplex PCR; TCRdb has only the in-frame clones, and not every one. The V and J calls and clone size were taken over from that table, and D and trimming were inferred from the DNA. This table holds hundreds of thousands of clones, 70% to 90% found once. Sequencing input: peripheral blood. This chain uses TRBV6-6 with TRBJ1-5; no definite D call. This receptor was obtained from a man in his late teens or twenties with active or convalescent COVID-19. CDR3 sequence: CASSYGREGRPQHF. In DNA form, the CDR3 reads TGTGCCAGCAGTTACGGGAGGGAAGGTAGGCCCCAGCATTTT.